The 21 T cell receptor beta chains below all came from one sample that was sequenced in a study of blood T cell repertoires in COVID-19. Sequencing was performed with immunoSEQ multiplex PCR; in TCRdb, only in-frame clones are kept and a portion is missing. Here the sample spans 150,000 to 200,000 clones, approximately 84% being singletons. Sequencing was done on a sample of PBMCs or T cells enriched from blood (not recorded which). The receptors come from a man between 45 and 60 years old who had recovered from COVID-19.

In nucleotides, the CDR3 is TGTGCCAGCAGGTTACTAGCGGGGGGGCCTCGCGAGCAGTACTTC. It codes for CASRLLAGGPREQYF. The chain employs TRBV5-6 and TRBJ2-7, with 13 positions matching TRBD2. The CDR3 is made up of 15 amino acids. Losses at the gene ends were 5 bases for V and 6 bases for J; bases not matched to a gene: 8. Germline V gene lookup returns CDR1 SGHDT and CDR2 YYEEEE.

CDR3 bases: TGTGCCAGCAGTTTCTCCCCGGGACAGCACCCGATCAATGAGCAGTTCTTC. It encodes CASSFSPGQHPINEQFF. The V and J genes are TRBV28 and TRBJ2-1; 7 nucleotides match TRBD1. The trim removed 3 bases at V and 6 bases at J, leaving 14 bases unmatched. The CDR3 totals 17 residues. Germline assignment: CDR1 MDHEN and CDR2 SYDVKM.

The chain employs TRBV12-3 or TRBV12-4 and TRBJ1-2; the D gene is possibly TRBD1 (5 bases). V was trimmed by 3 bases and J by 7 bases, leaving 12 bases between them. This CDR3 has 13 residues. The CDR3 sequence is CASSFGGFSGYTF. DNA for the CDR3: TGTGCCAGCAGTTTCGGGGGATTCAGTGGCTACACCTTC.

This clone has only one observation. The rearrangement joins TRBV7-9 to TRBJ2-5, with unresolved D. V lost 5 bases, J lost 2 bases, and 3 bases lay in between. Per the germline V gene, CDR1 is SEHNR and CDR2 is FQNEAQ (reference sequence). The CDR3 spans 11 residues. This CDR3 is CASSHQETQYF. The CDR3 DNA sequence: TGTGCCAGCAGCCATCAAGAGACCCAGTACTTC.

V usage is TRBV6-4 and J usage is TRBJ2-3, with TRBD2 identical over 9 bases. This CDR3 has 18 amino acids. Trimming at V came to 6 bases and at J to 0 bases, leaving 13 bases not matched to a gene. CDR1 and CDR2 (germline): MRHNA, SNTAGT. CDR3 in amino acids: CASSPKSGGTSSTDTQYF. The DNA of the CDR3 is TGTGCCAGCAGCCCTAAGAGCGGGGGGACCTCTAGCACAGATACGCAGTATTTT.

This chain links TRBV7-2 with TRBJ1-2; D may be TRBD1 (5 bases). The germline V and J ends were trimmed by 1 base and 8 bases, with 11 bases remaining between them. Germline V CDR1 and CDR2: SGHTA, FQGNSA. This CDR3 contains 13 residues. CDR3 in amino acids: CASSLGRERGYTF. CDR3 coding DNA: TGTGCCAGCAGCTTAGGCAGGGAACGGGGCTACACCTTC.

The CDR3, as DNA: TGCGCCAGCAGCCAGGCGGGCTTGGCAGGGGAAAATGAGCAGTTCTTC. It encodes CASSQAGLAGENEQFF. The chain joins TRBV5-1 to TRBJ2-1; D is perhaps TRBD1 (6 bases). The CDR3 consists of 16 residues. Per the germline V gene, CDR1 is SGHRS and CDR2 is YFSETQ. Between the trimmed V and J ends, which lost 4 bases and 7 bases, there was a span of 21 bases.

The J gene is TRBJ2-5, the V gene TRBV5-1, with D uncertain. CDR3 size: 15 residues. Germline assignment: CDR1 SGHRS and CDR2 YFSETQ. V lost 4 bases to trimming and J lost 1 base, with 14 bases between them. CDR3 sequence (DNA): TGCGCCAGCAGCACCTTCGAATGGCCCCAAGAGACCCAGTACTTC. This sequence encodes CASSTFEWPQETQYF.

The rearrangement joins TRBV7-9 to TRBJ1-1; 10 nucleotides line up with TRBD1. CDR3 length equals 16 residues. The V gene's germline CDR1 is SEHNR and CDR2 FQNEAQ (reference sequence). J was trimmed by 0 bases and V by 4 bases; bases with no gene match: 5. The CDR3 sequence is CASSSGQGMMNTEAFF. The CDR3 DNA sequence: TGTGCCAGCAGCTCGGGACAGGGGATGATGAACACTGAAGCTTTCTTT. The full variable domain, rest sourced from reference TRBV7-9 and TRBJ1-1, is DTGVSQNPRHKITKRGQNVTFRCDPISEHNRLYWYRQTLGQGPEFLTYFQNEAQLEKSRLLSDRFSAERPKGSFSTLEIQRTEQGDSAMYLCASSSGQGMMNTEAFFGQGTRLTVV.

The CDR3 nucleotides are TGTGCCAGCAGCACGGACAGGAATTCACCCCTCCACTTT. Amino acids: CASSTDRNSPLHF. The chain has TRBV7-3 and TRBJ1-6; 7 bases are shared with TRBD1. CDR1 and CDR2 (germline): SGHTA, FQGTGA. The CDR3 runs to 13 residues. The V segment lost 5 bases and the J segment 7 bases; nucleotides outside the gene matches: 2. The complete variable domain, with remaining parts taken from reference TRBV7-3 and TRBJ1-6, reads GAGVSQTPSNKVTEKGKYVELRCDPISGHTALYWYRQSLGQGPEFLIYFQGTGAADDSGLPNDRFFAVRPEGSVSTLKIQRTERGDSAVYLCASSTDRNSPLHFGNGTRLTVT.

J is TRBJ1-2 and V is TRBV27; D gene unclear. Trimming removed 7 bases at V and 4 bases at J, with 13 bases between. The CDR3 is 13 amino acids. Germline CDR1 reads MNHEY; CDR2 reads SMNVEV (reference sequence). The CDR3 is CASKPGNLYGYTF. The DNA of the CDR3 is TGTGCCAGCAAACCCGGGAACCTCTATGGCTACACCTTC.

This clone was seen a single time. The chain carries TRBV6-2 or TRBV6-3 and TRBJ1-2; 8 bases map to TRBD1. This CDR3 is 15 amino acids long. V lost 5 bases, J lost 6 bases, and 11 bases stayed unmatched. Germline assignment: CDR1 MNHEY and CDR2 SVGEGT. Here the CDR3 reads CASSVDRGVVNGYTF. CDR3 DNA: TGTGCCAGCAGTGTCGACAGGGGCGTGGTGAATGGCTACACCTTC.

This clone was recorded once. The V gene is TRBV24-1, the J gene TRBJ1-1; the D gene is possibly TRBD1 (6 bases). CDR1 is KGHDR and CDR2 is SFDVKD in the germline V gene. Trimming left V 8 bases short and J 0 bases short, with 18 bases between. This CDR3 is 16 amino acids long. CDR3 protein: CATIPRVGQMNTEAFF. The CDR3 DNA is TGTGCCACCATCCCTAGGGTAGGACAGATGAACACTGAAGCTTTCTTT.

The CDR3 DNA is TGTGCCAGCAGGCGACAGGGTGCGAACTATGGCTACACCTTC. It is translated as CASRRQGANYGYTF. The V call is TRBV11-2, the J call TRBJ1-2; TRBD1 agrees at 7 bases. The length of the CDR3 is 14 residues. Losses at the gene ends were 6 bases for V and 2 bases for J; bases not matched to a gene: 6. The germline V gene has CDR1 SGHAT and CDR2 FQNNGV.

The chain is built from TRBV7-3 and TRBJ1-2, with 11 bases that match TRBD1. Per the germline V gene, CDR1 is SGHTA and CDR2 is FQGTGA. V lost 1 base to trimming and J lost 3 bases; unmatched junction nucleotides: 4. The CDR3 is 16 amino acids. CDR3: CASSLRTGGDDYGYTF. CDR3 nucleotide sequence: TGTGCCAGCAGCTTAAGGACAGGGGGCGATGACTATGGCTACACCTTC.

V and J are TRBV4-3 and TRBJ2-1, with 7 bases fitting TRBD1. The CDR3 is 13 residues long. V was pared by 4 bases and J by 5 bases, with 2 bases of the junction left unmatched. Germline V gene lookup returns CDR1 LGHNA and CDR2 YSLEER. The DNA for the CDR3 is TGCGCCAGCAGCCCCGGGACAGACAATGAGCAGTTCTTC. It specifies CASSPGTDNEQFF.

The chain couples TRBV7-6 to TRBJ2-5, with D possibly TRBD1 on 5 matching bases. CDR1 and CDR2 from the germline V gene are SGHVS and FNYEAQ. The CDR3 runs to 13 residues. The V end lost 5 bases, the J end lost 7 bases, and 14 bases lay between the germline ends. The CDR3 nucleotides read TGTGCCAGCAGCCCCCAGGGATTCGGGACCCAGTACTTC. Encoded protein: CASSPQGFGTQYF.

The chain couples TRBV28 to TRBJ1-1; 9 nucleotides line up with TRBD1. From germline, CDR1 is MDHEN and CDR2 SYDVKM. This CDR3 is built from 15 residues. J was trimmed by 4 bases and V by 5 bases; bases with no gene match: 8. Here the CDR3 DNA reads TGTGCCAGCAGTATTCCACAGGGGGCTGGCACTGAAGCTTTCTTT. Protein: CASSIPQGAGTEAFF. Based on the CDR3 plus reference TRBV28 and TRBJ1-1, the full variable domain is DVKVTQSSRYLVKRTGEKVFLECVQDMDHENMFWYRQDPGLGLRLIYFSYDVKMKEKGDIPEGYSVSREKKERFSLILESASTNQTSMYLCASSIPQGAGTEAFFGQGTRLTVV.

About this clone itself: An end of the junction differs from the germline gene, which may be a read error. V gene TRBV7-7 combines with J gene TRBJ2-3; 13 bases agree with TRBD2. The CDR3 totals 16 residues. The germline CDR1 and CDR2 sequences are SSHAT and FNYEAQ (reference sequence). The CDR3 DNA follows: TGTGCTAGCAGCAAAACTAGCGGGGGGGTAGGAGATACGCAGTATTTT. It yields the protein CASSKTSGGVGDTQYF.

A single count supports this clone. The chain recombines TRBV28 with TRBJ1-3; 8 positions match TRBD1. The CDR3 contains 16 residues. Germline loops: CDR1 MDHEN, CDR2 SYDVKM. The V and J ends lost 4 bases and 4 bases, in that order; junction bases with no gene match: 9. In DNA, the CDR3 is TGTGCCAGCAGTTCCAATTTCGCAGGGGGCGGAAACACCATATATTTT. Its translation is CASSSNFAGGGNTIYF.

The rearrangement joins TRBV6-2 or TRBV6-3 to TRBJ2-3; 9 positions match TRBD2. V dropped 0 bases and J dropped 3; count of bases not matched to a gene: 10. Germline lookup yields CDR1 MNHEY and CDR2 SVGEGT. The CDR3 spans 18 residues. CDR3 region: CASSYSRRGGRNTDTQYF. Here the CDR3 DNA reads TGTGCCAGCAGTTACTCACGGCGGGGGGGCAGAAATACAGATACGCAGTATTTT.